This T cell receptor (beta chain) derives from a study of cytomegalovirus exposure and HLA in healthy donors. Study-level points and caveats: The later analysis indicated that the majority of CMV-associated TCR beta chains appeared HLA-restricted. Overall, roughly 160 TCR beta chains were annotated as cytomegalovirus-associated.

V shed 2 bases and J shed 0 bases, with 14 bases lying between them. CDR3 size: 17 residues. The germline V gene encodes CDR1 LGHNA and CDR2 YSLEER. 60 Vbeta and 13 Jbeta primers were used in PCR. Some clones are missing from TCRdb's copy, which holds only in-frame ones; the method was immunoSEQ multiplex PCR. The data hold over 110,000 clones, with about 84% observed a single time. A remark on this clone: Its antigen is currently unknown.

The sequencing sample was made of PBMCs. The chain is built from TRBV4-3 and TRBJ2-1; possibly TRBD2 for D (5 bases). This sequence was found in a woman aged 18-29 years in good health and CMV-seropositive. The CDR3 reads CASSQRPPGSSYNEQFF. DNA for the CDR3: TGCGCCAGCAGCCAAAGGCCCCCGGGGAGCTCCTACAATGAGCAGTTCTTC.